Described below is a single TCR beta chain sequence and its context. V lost 4 bases, J lost 4 bases, and 19 bases lay in between. In germline, CDR1 is SGHRS, CDR2 YFSETQ. This CDR3 region has 16 residues. Per the original data handling: Nucleated cell counts were estimated from reference gene primer amplification. Clones were sequenced by immunoSEQ multiplex PCR, and TCRdb holds only the in-frame ones, with some missing. The V and J calls and clone size come from that table; D and trimming were worked out from the DNA. Of approximately 220,000 clones in the sample, around 81% were seen once. This sample is part of a study of blood T cell repertoires in COVID-19. Study context: The United States, Italy and Spain were the sources of the acute and convalescent COVID-19 samples. T cells, B-cell-depleted T cells, or PBMCs supplied cDNA or gDNA.

This clonotype was obtained from a woman aged 30 to 39 who had recovered from COVID-19. Sample: peripheral blood. J is TRBJ2-3 and V is TRBV5-1, with a tentative D call TRBD2 (6 bases). Here the CDR3 reads CASSPFGGAGPDTQYF. The DNA for the CDR3 is TGCGCCAGCAGCCCCTTTGGCGGGGCGGGCCCAGATACGCAGTATTTT.